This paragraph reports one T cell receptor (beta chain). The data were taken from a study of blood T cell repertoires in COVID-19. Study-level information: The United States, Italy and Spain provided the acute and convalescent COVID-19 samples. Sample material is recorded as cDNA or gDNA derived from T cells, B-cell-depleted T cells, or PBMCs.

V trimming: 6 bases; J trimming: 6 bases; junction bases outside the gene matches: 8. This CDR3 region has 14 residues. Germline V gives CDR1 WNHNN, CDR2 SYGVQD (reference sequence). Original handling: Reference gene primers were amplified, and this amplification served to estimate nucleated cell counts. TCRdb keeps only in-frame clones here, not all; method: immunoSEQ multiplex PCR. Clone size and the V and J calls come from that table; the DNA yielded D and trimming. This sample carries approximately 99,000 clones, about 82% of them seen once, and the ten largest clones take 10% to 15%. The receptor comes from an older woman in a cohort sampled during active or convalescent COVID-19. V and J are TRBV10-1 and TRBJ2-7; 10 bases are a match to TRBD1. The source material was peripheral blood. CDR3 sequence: CASSPFRTGGEQYF. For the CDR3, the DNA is TGCGCCAGCAGCCCATTTAGGACAGGGGGCGAGCAGTACTTC.